This T cell receptor beta chain came from a study of blood T cell repertoires in COVID-19. Across the whole study: The origin of the acute and convalescent COVID-19 samples was the United States, Italy and Spain. Sources were T cells, B-cell-depleted T cells, or PBMCs; the material itself was cDNA or gDNA.

This clone is a singleton in its sample. Germline values: CDR1 MNHEY, CDR2 SMNVEV (reference sequence). CDR3 length equals 16 residues. V lost 9 bases to trimming and J lost 3 bases, with 22 bases between them. How the authors handled the data: Estimates of nucleated cell counts were drawn from the amplification of reference gene primers. Clones were read by immunoSEQ multiplex PCR, and TCRdb kept only the in-frame ones, dropping some. From that table come the V and J calls and clone size; the DNA was used to work out D and trimming. This table holds 250,000 to 300,000 clones, 60% to 75% found once. The clonotype was recovered from a woman of 80 years or more with acute or convalescent COVID-19. The rearrangement joins TRBV27 to TRBJ2-3; maybe TRBD2 (5 bases). Specimen: peripheral blood. The CDR3 DNA is TGTGCCAGTAGGCGCCAGACTGGGAGAGGGACAGATACGCAGTATTTT. As protein: CASRRQTGRGTDTQYF.